The T cell receptor beta chain described here comes from a study of cytomegalovirus exposure and HLA in healthy donors. Study context: Of all 360 or so donors who were genotyped, around 82% belonged to the Caucasian-associated ancestry cluster. Study-wide points: When analyzed later, the rates of TCR association showed variation by HLA locus, with DRB1 the most and HLA-C the fewest. In vitro testing confirmed three CMV-associated chains as specific for CMV antigens.

PCR was performed using 60 Vbeta and 13 Jbeta primers. Profiling relied on immunoSEQ multiplex PCR, and the TCRdb table lists in-frame clones only, not all of them. This repertoire shows some 92,000 clones, over 70% found once; its top ten account for around 9.9%. Remarks on this clone: Its antigen is currently unknown.

Sequenced sample: PBMCs. The source of this sequence is a man aged 18-30 years in good health and CMV-seropositive.

The CDR3 protein is CATSRSGGLAGELFF. The CDR3 DNA follows: TGTGCCACCAGCAGAAGCGGGGGCCTCGCCGGGGAGCTGTTTTTT. This rearrangement joins TRBV15 to TRBJ2-2, with 8 bases lining up with TRBD2. Germline V CDR1 and CDR2: LNHNV, YYDKDF (reference sequence). The CDR3 runs to 15 residues. The J segment lost 6 bases and the V segment lost 2 bases, leaving 5 bases of the junction unmatched.